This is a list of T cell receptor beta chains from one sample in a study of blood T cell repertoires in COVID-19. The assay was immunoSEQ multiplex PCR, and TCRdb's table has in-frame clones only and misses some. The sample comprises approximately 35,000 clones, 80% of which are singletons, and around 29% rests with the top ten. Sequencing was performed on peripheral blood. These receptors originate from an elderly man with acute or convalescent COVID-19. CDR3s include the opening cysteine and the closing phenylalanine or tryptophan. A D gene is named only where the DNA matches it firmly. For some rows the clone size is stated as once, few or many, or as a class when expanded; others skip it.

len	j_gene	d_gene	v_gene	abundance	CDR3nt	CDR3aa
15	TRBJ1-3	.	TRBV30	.	TGTGCCTGGAGTCCCCTTGGGGAGAGGCAAAACACCATATATTTT	CAWSPLGERQNTIYF
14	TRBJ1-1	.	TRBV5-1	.	TGCGCCAGCAGCGGCACAGGGTTTGGCACTGAAGCTTTCTTT	CASSGTGFGTEAFF
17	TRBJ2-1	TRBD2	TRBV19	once	TGTGCCAGTAGTATTAGTTCTAGCGGGACCCATCGGAATGAGCAGTTCTTC	CASSISSSGTHRNEQFF
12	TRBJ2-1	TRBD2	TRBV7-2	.	TGTGCCAGCGGGGGGGGGTACAATGAGCAGTTCTTC	CASGGGYNEQFF
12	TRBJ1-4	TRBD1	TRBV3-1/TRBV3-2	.	TGTGCCAGCAGCCAAGGGACAGGGGGACTGTTTTTT	CASSQGTGGLFF
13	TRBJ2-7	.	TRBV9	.	TGTGCCAGCAGCCCGCGATACTCCTACGAGCAGTACTTC	CASSPRYSYEQYF
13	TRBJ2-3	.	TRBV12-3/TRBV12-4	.	TGTGCCAGCAGTTTTCGGGGCACAGATACGCAGTATTTT	CASSFRGTDTQYF
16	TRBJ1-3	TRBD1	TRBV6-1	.	TGTGCCAGCAGTGTGGAAGGGGGCGTATCTGGAAACACCATATATTTT	CASSVEGGVSGNTIYF
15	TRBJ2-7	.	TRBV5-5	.	TGTGCCAGCAGCTCAGCCCAGGGGAAACGATACGAGCAGTACTTC	CASSSAQGKRYEQYF
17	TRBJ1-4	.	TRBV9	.	TGTGCCAGCAGCGTGGAGGGAAGATCTGCAACTAATGAAAAACTGTTTTTT	CASSVEGRSATNEKLFF
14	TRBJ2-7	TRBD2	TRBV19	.	TGTGCCAGTAGTAGCGGGAGGAACTCCTACGAGCAGTACTTC	CASSSGRNSYEQYF
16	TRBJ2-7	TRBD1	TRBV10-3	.	TGTGCCATCAGTGAGGGGTTCCAGGGGGCTCGGAACGAGCAGTACTTC	CAISEGFQGARNEQYF
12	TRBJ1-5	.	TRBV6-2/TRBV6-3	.	TGTGCCAGCAGTCTTGGACTCCAGCCCCAGCATTTT	CASSLGLQPQHF
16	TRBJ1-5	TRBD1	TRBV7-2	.	TGTGCCAGCAGCACATTCGGGACAGCTATCAATCAGCCCCAGCATTTT	CASSTFGTAINQPQHF
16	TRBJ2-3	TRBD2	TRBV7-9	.	TGTGCCAGCAGCTTAGGGCCCGGGACTACCACCCATACGCAGTATTTT	CASSLGPGTTTHTQYF
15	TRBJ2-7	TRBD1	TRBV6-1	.	TGTGCCAGCAGTGAAGGGGACAGGGGGCTCTACGAGCAGTACTTC	CASSEGDRGLYEQYF
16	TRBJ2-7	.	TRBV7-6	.	TGTGCCAGCAGCTTAATGCTGAGCCTCGCGCCCTACGAGCAGTACTTC	CASSLMLSLAPYEQYF
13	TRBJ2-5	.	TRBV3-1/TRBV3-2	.	TGTGCCAGCGGTAGCGAAAGTCAAGAGACCCAGTACTTC	CASGSESQETQYF
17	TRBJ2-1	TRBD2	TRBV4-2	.	TGTGCCAGCAGCCTGGGACTAGCGGGGCTGTTCAACAATGAGCAGTTCTTC	CASSLGLAGLFNNEQFF
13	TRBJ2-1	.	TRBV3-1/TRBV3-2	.	TGTGCCAGCAGCCGAAGCAGGGACAATGAGCAGTTCTTC	CASSRSRDNEQFF
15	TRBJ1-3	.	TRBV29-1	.	TGCAGCGTTGAATTCACACCACGCTCTGGAAACACCATATATTTT	CSVEFTPRSGNTIYF
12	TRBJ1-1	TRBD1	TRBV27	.	TGTGCCAGCAGGGGATGGGACAGGGTAGCTTTCTTT	CASRGWDRVAFF
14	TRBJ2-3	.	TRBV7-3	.	TGTGCCAGCAGCCCCCGCGAGATGTCAGATACGCAGTATTTT	CASSPREMSDTQYF
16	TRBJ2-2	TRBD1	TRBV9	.	TGTGCCAGCAGCGTAGGGCAGGGGGAACGCACCGGGGAGCTGTTTTTT	CASSVGQGERTGELFF
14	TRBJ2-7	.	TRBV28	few	TGTGCCAGCAGTTTCGGGGGTTCAGTTGGCGAGCAGTACTTC	CASSFGGSVGEQYF
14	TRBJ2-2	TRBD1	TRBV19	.	TGTGCCAGCGGCCGGGACAGGAACACCGGGGAGCTGTTTTTT	CASGRDRNTGELFF
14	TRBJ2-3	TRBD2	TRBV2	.	TGTGCCAGCGAGCGGGAGGAGGATGTAGATACGCAGTATTTT	CASEREEDVDTQYF
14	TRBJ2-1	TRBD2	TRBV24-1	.	TGTGCCACCAGTCAAGCGGGGGCCCGCAATGAGCAGTTCTTC	CATSQAGARNEQFF
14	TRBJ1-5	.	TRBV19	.	TGTGCCACAGACACAGGGTCTAGTTATCAGCCCCAGCATTTT	CATDTGSSYQPQHF
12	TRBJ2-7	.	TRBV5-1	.	TGCGCCAGCAGCTTGGAGCGGAGGGAGCAGTACTTC	CASSLERREQYF
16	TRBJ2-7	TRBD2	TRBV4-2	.	TGTGCCAGCAGCCAAGAAGGGACTAGCGGTCCGGAGGAGCAGTACTTC	CASSQEGTSGPEEQYF
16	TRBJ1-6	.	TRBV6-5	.	TGTGCCAGCAGTTTCCGACACTGGGAGAATAATTCACCCCTCCACTTT	CASSFRHWENNSPLHF